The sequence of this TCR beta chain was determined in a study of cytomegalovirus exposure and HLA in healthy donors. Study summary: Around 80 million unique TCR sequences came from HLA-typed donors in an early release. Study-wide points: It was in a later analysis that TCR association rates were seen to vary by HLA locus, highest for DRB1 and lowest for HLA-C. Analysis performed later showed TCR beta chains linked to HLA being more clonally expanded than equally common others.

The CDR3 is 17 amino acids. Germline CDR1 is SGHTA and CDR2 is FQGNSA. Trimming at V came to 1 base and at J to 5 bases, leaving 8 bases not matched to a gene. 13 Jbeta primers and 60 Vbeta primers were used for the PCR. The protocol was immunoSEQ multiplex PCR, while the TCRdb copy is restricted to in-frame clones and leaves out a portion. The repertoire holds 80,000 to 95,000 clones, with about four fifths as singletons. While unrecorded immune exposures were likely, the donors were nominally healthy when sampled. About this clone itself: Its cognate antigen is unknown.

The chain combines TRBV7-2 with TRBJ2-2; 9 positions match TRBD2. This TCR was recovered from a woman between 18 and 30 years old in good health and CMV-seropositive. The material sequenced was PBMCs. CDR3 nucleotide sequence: TGTGCCAGCAGCTTAGAACGACCGGGACTAGCAACCGGGGAGCTGTTTTTT. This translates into CASSLERPGLATGELFF.